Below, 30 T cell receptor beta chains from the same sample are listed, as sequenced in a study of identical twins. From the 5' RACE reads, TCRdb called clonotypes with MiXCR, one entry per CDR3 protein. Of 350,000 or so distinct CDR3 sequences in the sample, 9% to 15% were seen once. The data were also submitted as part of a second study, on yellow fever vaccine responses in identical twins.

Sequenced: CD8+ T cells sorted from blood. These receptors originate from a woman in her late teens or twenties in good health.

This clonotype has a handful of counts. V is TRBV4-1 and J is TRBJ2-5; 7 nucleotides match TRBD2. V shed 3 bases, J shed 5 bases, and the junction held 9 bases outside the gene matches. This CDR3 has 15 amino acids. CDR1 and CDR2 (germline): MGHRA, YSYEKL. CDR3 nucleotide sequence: TGCGCCAGCAGCCAGTCCCGGGGGGAAGGGGAGACCCAGTACTTC. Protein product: CASSQSRGEGETQYF.

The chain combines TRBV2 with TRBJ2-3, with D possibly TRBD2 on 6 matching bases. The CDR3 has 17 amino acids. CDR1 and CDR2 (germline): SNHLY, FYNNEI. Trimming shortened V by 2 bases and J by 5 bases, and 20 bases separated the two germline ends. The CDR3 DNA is TGTGCCAGCAGTGAAAAGTGGCGGGACGTCTTCGGAGATACGCAGTATTTT. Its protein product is CASSEKWRDVFGDTQYF.

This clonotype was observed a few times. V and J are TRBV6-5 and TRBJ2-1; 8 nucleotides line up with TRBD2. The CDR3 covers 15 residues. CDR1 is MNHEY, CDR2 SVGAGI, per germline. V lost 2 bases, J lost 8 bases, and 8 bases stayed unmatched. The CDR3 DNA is TGTGCCAGCAGTTACGGAAAGCGGGAGTACGATGAGCAGTTCTTC. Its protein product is CASSYGKREYDEQFF.

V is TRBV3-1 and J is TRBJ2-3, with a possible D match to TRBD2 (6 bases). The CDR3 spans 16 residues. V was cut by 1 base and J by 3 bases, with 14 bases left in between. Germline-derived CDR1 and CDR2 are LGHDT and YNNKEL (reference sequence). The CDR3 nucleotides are TGTGCCAGCAGCCAAGTTGTCGGGGGTAGTACAGATACGCAGTATTTT. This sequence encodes CASSQVVGGSTDTQYF.

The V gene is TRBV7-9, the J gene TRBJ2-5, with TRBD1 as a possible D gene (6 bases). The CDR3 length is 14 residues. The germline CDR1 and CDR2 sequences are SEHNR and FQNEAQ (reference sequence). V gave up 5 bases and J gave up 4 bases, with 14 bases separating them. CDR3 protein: CASSPQTGPETQYF. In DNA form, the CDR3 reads TGTGCCAGCAGCCCCCAGACAGGACCAGAGACCCAGTACTTC.

The CDR3 protein is CASSAQEGADTQYF. The DNA for the CDR3 is TGTGCCAGCAGTGCGCAAGAGGGGGCAGATACGCAGTATTTT. The V and J genes are TRBV6-4 and TRBJ2-3; a weak D match, TRBD1 (6 bases). Per germline, CDR1 MRHNA and CDR2 SNTAGT. V lost 4 bases, J lost 4 bases, and 12 bases lay in between. The CDR3 sequence is 14 residues long.

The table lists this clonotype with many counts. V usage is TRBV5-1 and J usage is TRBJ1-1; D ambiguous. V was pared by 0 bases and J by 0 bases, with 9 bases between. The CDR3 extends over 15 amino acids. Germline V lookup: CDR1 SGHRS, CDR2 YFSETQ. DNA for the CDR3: TGCGCCAGCAGCTTGGGGGGTGTAATGAACACTGAAGCTTTCTTT. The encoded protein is CASSLGGVMNTEAFF.

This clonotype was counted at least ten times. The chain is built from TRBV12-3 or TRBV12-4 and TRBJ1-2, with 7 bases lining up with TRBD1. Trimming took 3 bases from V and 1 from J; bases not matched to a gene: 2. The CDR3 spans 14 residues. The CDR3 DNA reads TGTGCCAGCAGTTTGGGACAGTATAACTATGGCTACACCTTC. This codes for CASSLGQYNYGYTF.

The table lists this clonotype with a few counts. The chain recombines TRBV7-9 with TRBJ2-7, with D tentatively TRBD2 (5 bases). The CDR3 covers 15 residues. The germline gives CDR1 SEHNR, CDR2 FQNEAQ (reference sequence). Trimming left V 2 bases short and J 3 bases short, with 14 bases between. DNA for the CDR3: TGTGCCAGCAGCTTAAGTTCCGGGGTTTTCTACGAGCAGTACGTC. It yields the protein CASSLSSGVFYEQYV.

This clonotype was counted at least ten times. The CDR3 nucleotides read TGTGCCACCAGCAGCAGGGCCGACACCGGGGAGCTGTTTTTT. This translates into CATSSRADTGELFF. The chain couples TRBV15 to TRBJ2-2; maybe TRBD1 (5 bases). V gave up 3 bases and J gave up 3 bases, with 8 bases separating them. CDR1 is LNHNV and CDR2 is YYDKDF in the germline V gene (reference sequence). This CDR3 is 14 amino acids long.

For the CDR3, the DNA is TGTGCCAGCAGCGTAGGCGGGGGGGGCTACAATGAGCAGTTCTTC. It is translated as CASSVGGGGYNEQFF. V usage is TRBV9 and J usage is TRBJ2-1; 9 bases agree with TRBD2. The ends lost 0 bases at V and 3 bases at J; junction bases unmatched: 1. The germline V gene encodes CDR1 SGDLS and CDR2 YYNGEE. The CDR3 has 15 amino acids.

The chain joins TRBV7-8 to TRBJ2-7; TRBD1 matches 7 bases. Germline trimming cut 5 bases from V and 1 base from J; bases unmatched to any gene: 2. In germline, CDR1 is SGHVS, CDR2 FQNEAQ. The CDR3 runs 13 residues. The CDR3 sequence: CASSKGQSYEQYF. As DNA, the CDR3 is TGTGCCAGCAGCAAGGGACAGTCCTACGAGCAGTACTTC.

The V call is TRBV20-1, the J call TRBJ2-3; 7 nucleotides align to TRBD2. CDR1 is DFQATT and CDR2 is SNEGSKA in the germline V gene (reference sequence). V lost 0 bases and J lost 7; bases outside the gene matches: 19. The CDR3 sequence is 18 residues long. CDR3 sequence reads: CSARDLLGSSGEGNTQYF. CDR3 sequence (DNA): TGCAGTGCTAGAGATTTACTCGGCTCCAGCGGGGAGGGAAATACGCAGTATTTT.

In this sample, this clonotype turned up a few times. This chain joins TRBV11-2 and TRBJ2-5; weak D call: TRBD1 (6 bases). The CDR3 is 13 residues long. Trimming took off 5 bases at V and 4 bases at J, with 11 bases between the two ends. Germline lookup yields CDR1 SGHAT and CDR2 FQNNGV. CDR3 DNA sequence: TGTGCCAGCAGCACTCCAGGGGTAGAGACCCAGTACTTC. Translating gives CASSTPGVETQYF.

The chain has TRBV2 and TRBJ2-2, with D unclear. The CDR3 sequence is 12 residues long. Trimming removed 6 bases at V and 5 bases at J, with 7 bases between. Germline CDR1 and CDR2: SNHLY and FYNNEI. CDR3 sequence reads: CASRVPTGELFF. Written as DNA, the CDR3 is TGTGCCAGCAGGGTGCCAACCGGGGAGCTGTTTTTT.

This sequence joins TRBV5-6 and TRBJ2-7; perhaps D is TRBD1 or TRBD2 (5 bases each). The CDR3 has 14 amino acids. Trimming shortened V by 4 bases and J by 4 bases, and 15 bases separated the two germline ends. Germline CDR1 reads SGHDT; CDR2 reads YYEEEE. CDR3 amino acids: CASSPFNEGYEQYF. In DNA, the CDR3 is TGTGCCAGCAGCCCTTTTAACGAGGGGTACGAGCAGTACTTC.

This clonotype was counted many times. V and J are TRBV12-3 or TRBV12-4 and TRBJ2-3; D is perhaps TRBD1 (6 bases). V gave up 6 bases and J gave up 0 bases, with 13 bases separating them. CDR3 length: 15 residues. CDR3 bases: TGTGCCAGCAGCCTGGACAGACCTAGCACAGATACGCAGTATTTT. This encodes CASSLDRPSTDTQYF.

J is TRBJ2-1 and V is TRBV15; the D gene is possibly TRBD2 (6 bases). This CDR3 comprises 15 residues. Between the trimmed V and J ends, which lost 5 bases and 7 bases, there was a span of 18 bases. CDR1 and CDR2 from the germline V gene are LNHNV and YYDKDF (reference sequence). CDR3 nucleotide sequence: TGTGCCACCAGCGGTGGCGGGGACTGGGAAAATGAGCAGTTCTTC. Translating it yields CATSGGGDWENEQFF.

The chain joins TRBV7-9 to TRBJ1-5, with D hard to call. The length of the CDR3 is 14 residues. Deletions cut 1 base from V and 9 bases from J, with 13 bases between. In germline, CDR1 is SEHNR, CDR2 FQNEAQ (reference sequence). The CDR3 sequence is CASSLGAMITPQHF. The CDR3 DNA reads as TGTGCCAGCAGCTTAGGGGCAATGATCACGCCCCAGCATTTT. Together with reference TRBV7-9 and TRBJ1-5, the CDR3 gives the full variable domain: DTGVSQNPRHKITKRGQNVTFRCDPISEHNRLYWYRQTLGQGPEFLTYFQNEAQLEKSRLLSDRFSAERPKGSFSTLEIQRTEQGDSAMYLCASSLGAMITPQHFGDGTRLSIL.

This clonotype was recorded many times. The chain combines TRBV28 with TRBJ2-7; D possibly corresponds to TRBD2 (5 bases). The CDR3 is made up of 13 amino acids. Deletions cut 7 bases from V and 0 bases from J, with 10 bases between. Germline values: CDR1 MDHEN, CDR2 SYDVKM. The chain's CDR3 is CASKLGSSYEQYV. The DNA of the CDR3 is TGTGCCAGCAAACTAGGGAGCTCCTACGAGCAGTACGTC.

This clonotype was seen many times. CDR3 bases: TGTGCCAGCAGTTACGGACAGCCCTACGAGCAGTACTTC. This translates into CASSYGQPYEQYF. The chain couples TRBV12-3 or TRBV12-4 to TRBJ2-7; TRBD1 is a possible D gene (6 bases). The CDR3 extends over 13 amino acids. The V end lost 4 bases, the J end lost 2 bases, and 9 bases lay between the germline ends.

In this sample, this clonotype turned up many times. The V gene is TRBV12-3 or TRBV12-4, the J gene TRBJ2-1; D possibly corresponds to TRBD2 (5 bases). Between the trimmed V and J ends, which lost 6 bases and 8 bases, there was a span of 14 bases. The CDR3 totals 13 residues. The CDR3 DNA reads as TGTGCCAGCAGCTGGGCGGGCGGGCATGAGCAGTTCTTC. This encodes CASSWAGGHEQFF.

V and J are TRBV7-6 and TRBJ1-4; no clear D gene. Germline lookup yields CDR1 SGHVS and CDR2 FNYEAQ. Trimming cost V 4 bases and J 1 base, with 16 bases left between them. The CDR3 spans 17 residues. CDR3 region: CASSSTYPGVTNEKLFF. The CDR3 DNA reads TGTGCCAGCAGCTCGACCTATCCCGGGGTAACTAATGAAAAACTGTTTTTT. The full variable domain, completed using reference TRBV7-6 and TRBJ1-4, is GAGVSQSPRYKVTKRGQDVALRCDPISGHVSLYWYRQALGQGPEFLTYFNYEAQQDKSGLPNDRFSAERPEGSISTLTIQRTEQRDSAMYRCASSSTYPGVTNEKLFFGSGTQLSVL.

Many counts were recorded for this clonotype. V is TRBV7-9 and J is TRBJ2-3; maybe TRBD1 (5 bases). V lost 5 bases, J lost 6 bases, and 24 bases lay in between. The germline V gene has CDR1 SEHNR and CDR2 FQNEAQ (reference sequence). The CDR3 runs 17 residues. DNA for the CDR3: TGTGCCAGCAGCCTTAGAGACAGTTACCCCTTGACGGATACGCAGTATTTT. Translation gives CASSLRDSYPLTDTQYF.

CDR3 sequence: CASSIGTGTDGYTF. CDR3 coding DNA: TGTGCCAGTAGTATAGGGACAGGGACGGATGGCTACACCTTC. The J gene is TRBJ1-2, the V gene TRBV19, with 8 bases that match TRBD1. This CDR3 comprises 14 residues. V gave up 1 base and J gave up 6 bases; unmatched junction bases: 4. CDR1 and CDR2 (germline): LNHDA, SQIVND (reference sequence). Full variable domain (remainder filled in from reference TRBV19 and TRBJ1-2): DGGITQSPKYLFRKEGQNVTLSCEQNLNHDAMYWYRQDPGQGLRLIYYSQIVNDFQKGDIAEGYSVSREKKESFPLTVTSAQKNPTAFYLCASSIGTGTDGYTFGSGTRLTVV.

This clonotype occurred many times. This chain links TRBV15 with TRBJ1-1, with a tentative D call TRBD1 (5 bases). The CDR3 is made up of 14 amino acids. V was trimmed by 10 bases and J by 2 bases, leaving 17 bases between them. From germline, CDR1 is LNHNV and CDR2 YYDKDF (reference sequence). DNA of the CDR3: TGTGCCATCGGAGGGGATTACTTTAACACTGAAGCTTTCTTT. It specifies CAIGGDYFNTEAFF.

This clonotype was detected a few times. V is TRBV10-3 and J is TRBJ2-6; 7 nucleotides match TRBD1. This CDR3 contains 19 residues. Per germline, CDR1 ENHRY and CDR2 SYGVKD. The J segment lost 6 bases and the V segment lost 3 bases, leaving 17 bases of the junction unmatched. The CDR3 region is CAISDVGRQGWGSANVLTF. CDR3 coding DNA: TGTGCCATCAGTGATGTGGGGAGACAGGGCTGGGGGTCGGCCAACGTCCTGACTTTC.

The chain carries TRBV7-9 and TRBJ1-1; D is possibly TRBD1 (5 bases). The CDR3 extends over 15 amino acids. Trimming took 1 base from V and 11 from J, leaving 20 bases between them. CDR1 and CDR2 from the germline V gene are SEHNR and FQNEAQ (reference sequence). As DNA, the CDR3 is TGTGCCAGCAGCTTAGGAGTCTCCGCGGAAAAGGGGGCTTTCTTT. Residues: CASSLGVSAEKGAFF.

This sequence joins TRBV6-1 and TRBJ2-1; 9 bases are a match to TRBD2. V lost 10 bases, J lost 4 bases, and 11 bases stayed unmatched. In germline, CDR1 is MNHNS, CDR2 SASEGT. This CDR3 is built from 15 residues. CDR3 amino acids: CATLQGSGSYNEQFF. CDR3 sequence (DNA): TGTGCCACCCTCCAAGGTAGCGGGAGTTACAATGAGCAGTTCTTC.

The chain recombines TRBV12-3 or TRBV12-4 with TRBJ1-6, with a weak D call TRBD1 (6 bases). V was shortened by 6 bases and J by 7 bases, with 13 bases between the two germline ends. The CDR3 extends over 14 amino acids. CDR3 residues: CASSLGASNSPLHF. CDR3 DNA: TGTGCCAGCAGCTTGGGGGCATCAAATTCACCCCTCCACTTT.